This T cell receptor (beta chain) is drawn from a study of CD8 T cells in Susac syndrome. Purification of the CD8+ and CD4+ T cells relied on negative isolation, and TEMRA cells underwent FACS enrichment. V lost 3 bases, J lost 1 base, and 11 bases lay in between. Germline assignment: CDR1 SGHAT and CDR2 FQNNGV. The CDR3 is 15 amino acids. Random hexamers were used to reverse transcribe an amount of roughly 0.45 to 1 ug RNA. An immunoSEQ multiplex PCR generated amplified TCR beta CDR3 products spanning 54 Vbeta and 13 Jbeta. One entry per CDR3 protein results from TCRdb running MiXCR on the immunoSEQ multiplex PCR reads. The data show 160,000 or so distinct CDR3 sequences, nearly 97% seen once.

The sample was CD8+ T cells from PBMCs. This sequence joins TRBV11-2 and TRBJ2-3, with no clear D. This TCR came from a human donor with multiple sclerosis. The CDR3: CASSLVWDRTDTQYF. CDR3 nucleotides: TGTGCCAGCAGCTTGGTATGGGATCGCACAGATACGCAGTATTTT.